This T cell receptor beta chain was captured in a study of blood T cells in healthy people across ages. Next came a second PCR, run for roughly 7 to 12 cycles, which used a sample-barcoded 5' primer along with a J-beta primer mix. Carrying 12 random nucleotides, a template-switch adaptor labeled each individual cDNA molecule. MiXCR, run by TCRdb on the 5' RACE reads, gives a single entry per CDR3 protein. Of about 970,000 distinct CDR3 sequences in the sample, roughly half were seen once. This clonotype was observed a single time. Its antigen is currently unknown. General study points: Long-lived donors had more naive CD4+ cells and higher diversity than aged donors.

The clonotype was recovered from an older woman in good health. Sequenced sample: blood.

CDR3 in amino acids: CASRASPSIYEQYF. CDR3 DNA sequence: TGTGCCAGCAGGGCTAGCCCATCGATCTACGAGCAGTACTTC. J is TRBJ2-4 and V is TRBV6-2 or TRBV6-3; D may be TRBD2 (5 bases). The last part of the DNA fits TRBJ2-7 better; the J call may be wrong. The CDR3 is made up of 14 amino acids. Germline V gene sequence: CDR1 MNHEY, CDR2 SVGEGT.